The T cell receptor beta chain described here comes from a study of blood T cells in healthy people across ages. CDR3 length equals 17 residues. V shed 3 bases and J shed 2 bases, with 15 bases lying between them. The germline V gene encodes CDR1 SGHRS and CDR2 YFSETQ. Primers used in a second PCR of roughly 7 to 11 cycles were a sample-barcoded 5' primer and a J-beta primer mix. TCRdb fed the 5' RACE reads into MiXCR, producing one record per CDR3 protein. The repertoire holds 550,000 to 600,000 distinct CDR3 sequences, about 25% seen once, with 18% in the top ten. In this sample, this clonotype turned up a few times.

The rearrangement links TRBV5-1 to TRBJ2-6; a possible D gene is TRBD2 (5 bases). The specimen sequenced was blood. The source of this sequence is a woman aged 70-85 years in good health. The CDR3 bases are TGCGCCAGCAGCTCGCAGACTATTTCCACTGGGGCCAACGTCCTGACTTTC. Translated, it gives CASSSQTISTGANVLTF.